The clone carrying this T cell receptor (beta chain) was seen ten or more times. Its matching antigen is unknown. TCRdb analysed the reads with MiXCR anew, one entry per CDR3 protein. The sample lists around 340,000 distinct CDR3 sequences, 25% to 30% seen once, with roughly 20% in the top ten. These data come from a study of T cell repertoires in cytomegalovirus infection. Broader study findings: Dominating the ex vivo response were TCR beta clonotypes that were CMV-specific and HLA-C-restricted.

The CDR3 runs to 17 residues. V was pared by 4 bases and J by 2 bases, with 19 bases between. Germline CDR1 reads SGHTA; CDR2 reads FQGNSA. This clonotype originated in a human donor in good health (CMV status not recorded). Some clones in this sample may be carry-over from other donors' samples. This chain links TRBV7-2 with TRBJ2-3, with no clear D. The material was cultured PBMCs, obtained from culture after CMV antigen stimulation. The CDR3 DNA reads TGTGCCAGCAGCTCCAAGCCTTGGTTGGGGTCCACAGATACGCAGTATTTT. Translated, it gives CASSSKPWLGSTDTQYF.